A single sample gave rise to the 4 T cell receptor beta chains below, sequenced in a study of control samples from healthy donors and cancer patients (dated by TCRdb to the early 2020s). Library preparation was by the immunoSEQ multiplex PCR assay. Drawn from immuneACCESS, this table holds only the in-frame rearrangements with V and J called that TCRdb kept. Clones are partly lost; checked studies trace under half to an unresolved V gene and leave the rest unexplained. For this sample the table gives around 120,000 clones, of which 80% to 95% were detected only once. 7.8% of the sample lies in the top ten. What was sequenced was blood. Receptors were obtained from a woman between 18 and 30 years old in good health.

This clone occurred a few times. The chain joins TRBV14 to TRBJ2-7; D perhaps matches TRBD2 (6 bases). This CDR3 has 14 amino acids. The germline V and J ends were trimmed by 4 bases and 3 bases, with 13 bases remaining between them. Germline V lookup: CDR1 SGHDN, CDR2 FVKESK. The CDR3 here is CASSRGRSRYEQYF. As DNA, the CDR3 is TGTGCCAGCAGCCGTGGGAGGTCCCGCTACGAGCAGTACTTC.

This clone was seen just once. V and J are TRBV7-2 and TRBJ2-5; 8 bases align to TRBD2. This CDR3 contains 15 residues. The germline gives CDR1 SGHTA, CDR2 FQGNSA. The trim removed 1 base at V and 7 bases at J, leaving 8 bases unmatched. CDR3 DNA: TGTGCCAGCAGCTTAGATAGCGGGACGGGTCTGACCCAGTACTTC. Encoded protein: CASSLDSGTGLTQYF.

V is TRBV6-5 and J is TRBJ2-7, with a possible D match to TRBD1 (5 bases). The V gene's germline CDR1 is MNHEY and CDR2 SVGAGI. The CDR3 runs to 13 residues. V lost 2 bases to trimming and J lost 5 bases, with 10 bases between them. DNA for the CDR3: TGTGCCAGCAGTTACCTTGGGGCAGACGAGCAGTACTTC. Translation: CASSYLGADEQYF.

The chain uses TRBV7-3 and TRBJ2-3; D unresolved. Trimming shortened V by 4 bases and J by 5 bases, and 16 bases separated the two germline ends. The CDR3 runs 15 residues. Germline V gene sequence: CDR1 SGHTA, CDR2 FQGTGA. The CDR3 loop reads CASSSIALRGDTQYF. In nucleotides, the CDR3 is TGTGCCAGCAGCTCTATTGCCCTTCGTGGAGATACGCAGTATTTT. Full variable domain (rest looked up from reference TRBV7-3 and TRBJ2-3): GAGVSQTPSNKVTEKGKYVELRCDPISGHTALYWYRQSLGQGPEFLIYFQGTGAADDSGLPNDRFFAVRPEGSVSTLKIQRTERGDSAVYLCASSSIALRGDTQYFGPGTRLTVL.